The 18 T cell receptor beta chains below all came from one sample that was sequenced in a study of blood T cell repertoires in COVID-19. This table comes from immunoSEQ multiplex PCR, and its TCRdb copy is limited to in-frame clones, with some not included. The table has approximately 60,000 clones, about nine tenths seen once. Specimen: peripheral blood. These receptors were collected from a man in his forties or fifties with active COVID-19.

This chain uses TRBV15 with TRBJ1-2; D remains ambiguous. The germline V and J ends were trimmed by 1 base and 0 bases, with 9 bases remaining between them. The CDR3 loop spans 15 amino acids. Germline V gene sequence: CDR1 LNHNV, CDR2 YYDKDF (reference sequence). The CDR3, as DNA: TGTGCCACCAGCAGAGCGATATCTACTAACTATGGCTACACCTTC. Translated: CATSRAISTNYGYTF.

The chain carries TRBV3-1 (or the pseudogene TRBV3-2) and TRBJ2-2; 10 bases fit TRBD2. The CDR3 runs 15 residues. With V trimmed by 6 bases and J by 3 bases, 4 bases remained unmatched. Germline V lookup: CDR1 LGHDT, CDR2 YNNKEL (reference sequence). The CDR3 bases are TGTGCCAGCAGTCGGACTAGCGGTGACACCGGGGAGCTGTTTTTT. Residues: CASSRTSGDTGELFF.

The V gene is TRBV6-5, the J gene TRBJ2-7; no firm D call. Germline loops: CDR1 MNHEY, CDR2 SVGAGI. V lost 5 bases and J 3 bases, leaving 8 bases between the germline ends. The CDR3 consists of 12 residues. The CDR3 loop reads CASSKTIYEQYF. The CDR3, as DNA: TGTGCCAGCAGTAAAACAATCTACGAGCAGTACTTC.

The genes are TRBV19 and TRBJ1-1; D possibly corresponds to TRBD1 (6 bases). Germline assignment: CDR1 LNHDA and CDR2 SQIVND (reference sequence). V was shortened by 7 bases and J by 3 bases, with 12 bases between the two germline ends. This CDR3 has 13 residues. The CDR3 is CASTQRGYTEAFF. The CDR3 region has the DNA TGTGCCAGTACCCAGAGGGGGTACACTGAAGCTTTCTTT.

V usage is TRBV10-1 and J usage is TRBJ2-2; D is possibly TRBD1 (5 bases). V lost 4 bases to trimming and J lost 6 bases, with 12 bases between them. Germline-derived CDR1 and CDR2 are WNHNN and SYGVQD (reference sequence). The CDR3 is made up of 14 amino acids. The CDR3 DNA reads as TGCGCCAGCAGTGCTAGGGGCATCTCCGGGGAGCTGTTTTTT. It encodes CASSARGISGELFF.

This CDR3 is CASSFGSGVETQYF. CDR3 DNA: TGTGCCAGCAGCTTTGGCTCAGGGGTAGAGACCCAGTACTTC. The chain joins TRBV13 to TRBJ2-5, with a weak D call TRBD1 (6 bases). The CDR3 consists of 14 residues. Trimming cost V 3 bases and J 4 bases, with 12 bases left between them. The V gene's germline CDR1 is PRHDT and CDR2 FYEKMQ (reference sequence).

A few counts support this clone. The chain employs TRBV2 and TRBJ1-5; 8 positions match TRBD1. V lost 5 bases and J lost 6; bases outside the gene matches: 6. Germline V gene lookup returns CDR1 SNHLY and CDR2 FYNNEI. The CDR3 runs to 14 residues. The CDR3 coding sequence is TGTGCCAGCAGTTTCCGGGACAGGTCTCAGCCCCAGCATTTT. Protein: CASSFRDRSQPQHF. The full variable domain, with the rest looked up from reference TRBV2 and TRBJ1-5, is EPEVTQTPSHQVTQMGQEVILRCVPISNHLYFYWYRQILGQKVEFLVSFYNNEISEKSEIFDDQFSVERPDGSNFTLKIRSTKLEDSAMYFCASSFRDRSQPQHFGDGTRLSIL.

Here the CDR3 DNA reads TGTGCCAGCAGCCGGGCAGGTCGCTCCTACGAGCAGTACTTC. Protein sequence: CASSRAGRSYEQYF. The chain uses TRBV14 and TRBJ2-7; no clear D. The CDR3 covers 14 residues. V lost 4 bases and J lost 0, with 10 bases in between. Germline CDR1 reads SGHDN; CDR2 reads FVKESK.

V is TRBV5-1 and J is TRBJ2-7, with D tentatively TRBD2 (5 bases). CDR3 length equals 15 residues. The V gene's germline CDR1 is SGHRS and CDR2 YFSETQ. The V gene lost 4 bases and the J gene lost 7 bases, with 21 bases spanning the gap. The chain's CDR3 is CASSLNSEPGGEQYF. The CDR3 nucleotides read TGCGCCAGCAGCCTGAATTCGGAACCAGGCGGGGAGCAGTACTTC.

The CDR3 nucleotides read TGTGCCAGCAGCTTGGCCGGGGGAGAGAGGGAGCAGTTCTTC. As protein: CASSLAGGEREQFF. The chain employs TRBV5-4 and TRBJ2-1, with D perhaps matching TRBD2 (6 bases). Germline V lookup: CDR1 SGHNT, CDR2 YYREEE (reference sequence). Trimming removed 0 bases from V and 10 bases from J, with 14 bases in between. This CDR3 contains 14 residues.

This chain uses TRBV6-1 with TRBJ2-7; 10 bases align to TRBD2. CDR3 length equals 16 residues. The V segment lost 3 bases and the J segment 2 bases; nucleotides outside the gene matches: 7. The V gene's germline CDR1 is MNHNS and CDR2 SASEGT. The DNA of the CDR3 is TGTGCCAGCAGTGACTTGCGGACTAGCGGTGCCTACGAGCAGTACTTC. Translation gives CASSDLRTSGAYEQYF.

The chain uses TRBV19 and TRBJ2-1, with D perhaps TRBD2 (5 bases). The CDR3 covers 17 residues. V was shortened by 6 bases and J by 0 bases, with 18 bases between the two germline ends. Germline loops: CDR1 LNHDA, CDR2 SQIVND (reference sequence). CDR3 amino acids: CASRETGNEGSYNEQFF. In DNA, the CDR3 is TGTGCCAGTAGAGAGACCGGGAACGAGGGCTCCTACAATGAGCAGTTCTTC.

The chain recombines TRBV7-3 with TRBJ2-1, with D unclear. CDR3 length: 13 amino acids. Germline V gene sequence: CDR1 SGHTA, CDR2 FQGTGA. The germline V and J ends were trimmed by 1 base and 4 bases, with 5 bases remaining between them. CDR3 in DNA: TGTGCCAGCAGCTTAAACGGGTACAATGAGCAGTTCTTC. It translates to CASSLNGYNEQFF.

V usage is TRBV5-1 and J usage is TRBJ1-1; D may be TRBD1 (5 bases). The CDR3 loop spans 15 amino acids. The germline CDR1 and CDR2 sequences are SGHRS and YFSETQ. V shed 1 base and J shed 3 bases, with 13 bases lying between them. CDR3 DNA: TGCGCCAGCAGCTTGTACGGGGGAAGGGACACTGAAGCTTTCTTT. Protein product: CASSLYGGRDTEAFF.

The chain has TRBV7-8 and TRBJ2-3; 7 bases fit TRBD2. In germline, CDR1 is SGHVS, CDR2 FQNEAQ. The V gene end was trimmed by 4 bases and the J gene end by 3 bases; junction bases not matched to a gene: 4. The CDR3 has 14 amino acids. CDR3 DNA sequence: TGTGCCAGCAGCTATGGGCGGGGGACAGATACGCAGTATTTT. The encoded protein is CASSYGRGTDTQYF.

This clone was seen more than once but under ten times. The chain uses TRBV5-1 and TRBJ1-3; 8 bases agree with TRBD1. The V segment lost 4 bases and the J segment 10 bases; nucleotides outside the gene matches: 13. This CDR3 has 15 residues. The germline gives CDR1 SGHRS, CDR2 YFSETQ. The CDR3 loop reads CASSPGQGGIRTIYF. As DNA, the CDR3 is TGCGCCAGCAGCCCCGGACAGGGAGGGATTCGGACCATATATTTT.

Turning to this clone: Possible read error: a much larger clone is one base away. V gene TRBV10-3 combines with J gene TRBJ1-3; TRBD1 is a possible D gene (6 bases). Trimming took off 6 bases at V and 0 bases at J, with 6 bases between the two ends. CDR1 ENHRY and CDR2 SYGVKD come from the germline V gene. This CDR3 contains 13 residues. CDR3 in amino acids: CAIRDSSGNTIYF. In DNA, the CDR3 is TGTGCCATCAGGGACAGCTCTGGAAACACCATATATTTT.

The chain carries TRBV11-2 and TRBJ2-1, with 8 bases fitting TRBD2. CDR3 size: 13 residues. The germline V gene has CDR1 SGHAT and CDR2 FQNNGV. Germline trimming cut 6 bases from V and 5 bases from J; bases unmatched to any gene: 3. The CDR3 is CASRLGLDNEQFF. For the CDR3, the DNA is TGTGCCAGCAGGCTGGGACTAGACAATGAGCAGTTCTTC.